The rows below give T cell receptor beta chains drawn from one sample of a study of CD8 T cells in Susac syndrome. TCRdb ran MiXCR on the immunoSEQ multiplex PCR reads and lists one entry per CDR3 protein. There are around 150,000 distinct CDR3 sequences in the sample; 90% to 95% occur only once, and around 0.13% lies in the top ten. Sequencing was carried out using CD4+ T cells from PBMCs. These receptors all stem from a human donor in good health. CDR3s include the opening cysteine and the closing phenylalanine or tryptophan. D genes are given only for firm matches. The size of a clone is reported for some rows only, either as once, few or many, or as a class for expanded clones.

CDR3nt: TGTGCCAGTAGTACGGGACAGAATGAAAAACTGTTTTTT; CDR3aa: CASSTGQNEKLFF; d_gene: TRBD1; len: 13; v_gene: TRBV19; j_gene: TRBJ1-4; abundance: -
CDR3nt: TGCAGTGCTAGGCCGGGACTAGCGAGATCCTACGAGCAGTACTTC; CDR3aa: CSARPGLARSYEQYF; d_gene: TRBD2; len: 15; v_gene: TRBV20-1; j_gene: TRBJ2-7; abundance: -
CDR3nt: TGTGCCAGCAGACGGACAGGGGGGGACACTGAAGCTTTCTTT; CDR3aa: CASRRTGGDTEAFF; d_gene: TRBD1; len: 14; v_gene: TRBV3-1; j_gene: TRBJ1-1; abundance: few
CDR3nt: TGTGCCAGCAGTGAATATGGAGGGCGGAGGAGCTCCTACGAGCAGTACTTC; CDR3aa: CASSEYGGRRSSYEQYF; d_gene: -; len: 17; v_gene: TRBV25-1; j_gene: TRBJ2-7; abundance: -
CDR3nt: TGTGCCAGCAGCTTGGACGGGGGGGCAGTTCCCTACGAGCAGTACTTC; CDR3aa: CASSLDGGAVPYEQYF; d_gene: TRBD2; len: 16; v_gene: TRBV5-4; j_gene: TRBJ2-7; abundance: -
CDR3nt: TGTGCCAGCAGCCGTAGCGGGGGAGCTCTCTACGAGCAGTACTTC; CDR3aa: CASSRSGGALYEQYF; d_gene: TRBD2; len: 15; v_gene: TRBV13; j_gene: TRBJ2-7; abundance: -
CDR3nt: TGCGCCAGCTTCCCCAACACAAAAGACAGGCTGAATTCACCCCTCCACTTT; CDR3aa: CASFPNTKDRLNSPLHF; d_gene: -; len: 17; v_gene: TRBV23-1; j_gene: TRBJ1-6; abundance: -
CDR3nt: TGCGCCAGCAGTCAATCAGGCAGGGCTTGGATCACTGAAGCTTTCTTT; CDR3aa: CASSQSGRAWITEAFF; d_gene: -; len: 16; v_gene: TRBV23-1; j_gene: TRBJ1-1; abundance: -
CDR3nt: TGTGCCAGCAGCCAAGACCCCGGCGGACTAGCCATGGATGAGCAGTTCTTC; CDR3aa: CASSQDPGGLAMDEQFF; d_gene: TRBD2; len: 17; v_gene: TRBV3-1; j_gene: TRBJ2-1; abundance: -
CDR3nt: TGCGCCAGCAGGGCGGGACAGGGGGCTTTTGCCGGCTACACCTTC; CDR3aa: CASRAGQGAFAGYTF; d_gene: TRBD1; len: 15; v_gene: TRBV4-1; j_gene: TRBJ1-2; abundance: -
CDR3nt: TGTGCCAGCAGCCAAGGGGCGGGTATCTCGCTCTTC; CDR3aa: CASSQGAGISLF; d_gene: -; len: 12; v_gene: TRBV3-1; j_gene: TRBJ2-7; abundance: -
CDR3nt: TGTGCCAGCAGCCAAGAAGGGCCGGGACTAGCGGTACAGTACTTC; CDR3aa: CASSQEGPGLAVQYF; d_gene: TRBD2; len: 15; v_gene: TRBV3-1; j_gene: TRBJ2-4; abundance: -
CDR3nt: TGTGCCAGCAGCTTGGAACAGAGAACCACAGATACGCAGTATTTT; CDR3aa: CASSLEQRTTDTQYF; d_gene: -; len: 15; v_gene: TRBV5-4; j_gene: TRBJ2-3; abundance: -
CDR3nt: TGCGCCAGCAGTGAGTCAGGGGAAGGGGCCAACGTCCTGACTTTC; CDR3aa: CASSESGEGANVLTF; d_gene: -; len: 15; v_gene: TRBV10-1; j_gene: TRBJ2-6; abundance: -
CDR3nt: TGCGCCAGCAGCTCAGACGGGGGGCGAACCGGGGAGCTGTTTTTT; CDR3aa: CASSSDGGRTGELFF; d_gene: -; len: 15; v_gene: TRBV4-1; j_gene: TRBJ2-2; abundance: -
CDR3nt: TGCAGCGTTGGGTCCTCTAACTATGGCTACACCTTC; CDR3aa: CSVGSSNYGYTF; d_gene: -; len: 12; v_gene: TRBV29-1; j_gene: TRBJ1-2; abundance: few